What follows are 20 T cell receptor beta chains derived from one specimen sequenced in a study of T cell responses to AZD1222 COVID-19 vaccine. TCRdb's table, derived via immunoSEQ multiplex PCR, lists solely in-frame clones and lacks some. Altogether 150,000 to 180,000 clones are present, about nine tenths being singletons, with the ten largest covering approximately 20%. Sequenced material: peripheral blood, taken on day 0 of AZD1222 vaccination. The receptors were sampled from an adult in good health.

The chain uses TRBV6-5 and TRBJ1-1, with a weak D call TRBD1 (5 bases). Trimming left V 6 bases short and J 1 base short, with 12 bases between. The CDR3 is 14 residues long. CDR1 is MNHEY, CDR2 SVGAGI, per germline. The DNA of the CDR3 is TGTGCCAGCAGCCTAGGACACCAGAACACTGAAGCTTTCTTT. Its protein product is CASSLGHQNTEAFF.

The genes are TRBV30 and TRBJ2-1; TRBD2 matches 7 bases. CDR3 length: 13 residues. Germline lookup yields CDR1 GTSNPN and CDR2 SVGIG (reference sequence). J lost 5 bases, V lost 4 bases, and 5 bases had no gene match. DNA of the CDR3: TGTGCCTGGAACGGGGGGAGCAACAATGAGCAGTTCTTC. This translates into CAWNGGSNNEQFF. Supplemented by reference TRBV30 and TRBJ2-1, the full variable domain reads SQTIHQWPATLVQPVGSPLSLECTVEGTSNPNLYWYRQAAGRGLQLLFYSVGIGQISSEVPQNLSASRPQDRQFILSSKKLLLSDSGFYLCAWNGGSNNEQFFGPGTRLTVL.

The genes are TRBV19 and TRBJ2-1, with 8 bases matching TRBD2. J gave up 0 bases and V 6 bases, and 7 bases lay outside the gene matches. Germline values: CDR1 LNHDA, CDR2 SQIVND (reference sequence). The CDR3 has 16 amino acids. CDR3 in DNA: TGTGCCAGTAGGTTCACTAGCGGTAGCTCCTACAATGAGCAGTTCTTC. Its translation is CASRFTSGSSYNEQFF.

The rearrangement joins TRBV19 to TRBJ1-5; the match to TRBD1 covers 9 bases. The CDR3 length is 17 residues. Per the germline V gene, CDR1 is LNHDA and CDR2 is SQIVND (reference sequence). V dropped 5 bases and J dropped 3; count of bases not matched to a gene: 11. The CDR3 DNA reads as TGTGCCAGTAGTCTGGGACAGGGCGCAATCCTCAATCAGCCCCAGCATTTT. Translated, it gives CASSLGQGAILNQPQHF.

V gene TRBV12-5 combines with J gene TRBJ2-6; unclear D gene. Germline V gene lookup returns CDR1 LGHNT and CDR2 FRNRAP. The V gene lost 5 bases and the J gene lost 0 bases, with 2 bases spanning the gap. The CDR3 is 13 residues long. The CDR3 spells CASGGSGANVLTF. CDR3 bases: TGTGCTAGTGGTGGCTCTGGGGCCAACGTCCTGACTTTC.

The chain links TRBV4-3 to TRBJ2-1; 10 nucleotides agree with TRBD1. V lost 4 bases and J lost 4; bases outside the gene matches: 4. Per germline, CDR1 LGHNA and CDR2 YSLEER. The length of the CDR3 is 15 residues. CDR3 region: CASSPRTGGYNEQFF. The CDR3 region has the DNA TGCGCCAGCAGCCCTCGGACAGGGGGTTACAATGAGCAGTTCTTC.

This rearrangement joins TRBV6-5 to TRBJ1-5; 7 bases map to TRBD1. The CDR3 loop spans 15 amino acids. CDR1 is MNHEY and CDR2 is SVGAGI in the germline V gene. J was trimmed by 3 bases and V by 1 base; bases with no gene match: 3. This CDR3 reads CASSYYRGDNQPQHF. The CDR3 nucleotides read TGTGCCAGCAGTTACTACAGGGGAGACAATCAGCCCCAGCATTTT.

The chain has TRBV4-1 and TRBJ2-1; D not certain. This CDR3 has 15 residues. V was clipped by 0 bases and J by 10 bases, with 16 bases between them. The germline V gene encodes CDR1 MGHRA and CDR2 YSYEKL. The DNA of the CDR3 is TGCGCCAGCAGCCAAGACGGGTCTCCAGTAGGGGAGCAGTTCTTC. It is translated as CASSQDGSPVGEQFF.

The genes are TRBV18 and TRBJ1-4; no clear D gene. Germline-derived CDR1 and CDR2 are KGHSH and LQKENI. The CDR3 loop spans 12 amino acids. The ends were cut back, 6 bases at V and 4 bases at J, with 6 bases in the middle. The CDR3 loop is CASSPHNEKLFF. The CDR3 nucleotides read TGTGCCAGCTCCCCCCATAATGAAAAACTGTTTTTT. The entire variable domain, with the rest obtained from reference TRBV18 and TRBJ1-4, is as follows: NAGVMQNPRHLVRRRGQEARLRCSPMKGHSHVYWYRQLPEEGLKFMVYLQKENIIDESGMPKERFSAEFPKEGPSILRIQQVVRGDSAAYFCASSPHNEKLFFGSGTQLSVL.

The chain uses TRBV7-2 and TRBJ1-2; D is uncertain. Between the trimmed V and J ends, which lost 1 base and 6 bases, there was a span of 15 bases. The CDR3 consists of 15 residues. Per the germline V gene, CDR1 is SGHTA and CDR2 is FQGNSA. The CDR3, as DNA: TGTGCCAGCAGCTTAGTCGCTGCGCAGGCTCATGGCTACACCTTC. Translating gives CASSLVAAQAHGYTF.

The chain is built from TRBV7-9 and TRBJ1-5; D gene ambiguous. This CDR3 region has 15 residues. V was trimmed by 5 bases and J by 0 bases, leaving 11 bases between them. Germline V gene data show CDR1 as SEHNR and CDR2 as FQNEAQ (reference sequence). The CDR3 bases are TGTGCCAGCAGCCCGCTCCTAAATAGCAATCAGCCCCAGCATTTT. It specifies CASSPLLNSNQPQHF. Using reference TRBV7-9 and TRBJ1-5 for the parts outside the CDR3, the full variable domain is DTGVSQNPRHKITKRGQNVTFRCDPISEHNRLYWYRQTLGQGPEFLTYFQNEAQLEKSRLLSDRFSAERPKGSFSTLEIQRTEQGDSAMYLCASSPLLNSNQPQHFGDGTRLSIL.

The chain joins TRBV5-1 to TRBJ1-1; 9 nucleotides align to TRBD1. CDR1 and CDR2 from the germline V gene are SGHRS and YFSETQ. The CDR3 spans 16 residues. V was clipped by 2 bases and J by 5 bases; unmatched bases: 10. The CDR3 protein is CASSFPTGGIWTEAFF. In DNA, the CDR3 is TGCGCCAGCAGCTTCCCAACAGGGGGCATCTGGACTGAAGCTTTCTTT.

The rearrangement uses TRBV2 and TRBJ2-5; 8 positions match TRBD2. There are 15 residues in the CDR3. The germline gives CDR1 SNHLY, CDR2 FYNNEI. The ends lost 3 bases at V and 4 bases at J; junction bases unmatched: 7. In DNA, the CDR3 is TGTGCCAGCAGTGATGTACGGGGGGGCCCAGAGACCCAGTACTTC. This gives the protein CASSDVRGGPETQYF.

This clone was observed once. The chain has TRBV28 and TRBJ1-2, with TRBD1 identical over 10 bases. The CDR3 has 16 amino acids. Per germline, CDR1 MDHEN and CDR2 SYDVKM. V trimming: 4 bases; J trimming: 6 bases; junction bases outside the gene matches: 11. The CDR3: CASSSPSGQGLDGYTF. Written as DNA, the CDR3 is TGTGCCAGCAGTTCCCCCTCGGGACAGGGGCTCGATGGCTACACCTTC.

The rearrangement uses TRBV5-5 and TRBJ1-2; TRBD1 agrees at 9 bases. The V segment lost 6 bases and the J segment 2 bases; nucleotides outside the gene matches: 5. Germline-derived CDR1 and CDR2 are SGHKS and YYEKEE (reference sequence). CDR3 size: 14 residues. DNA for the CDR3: TGTGCCAGCACCCTGACAGGGGGAAACTATGGCTACACCTTC. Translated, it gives CASTLTGGNYGYTF.

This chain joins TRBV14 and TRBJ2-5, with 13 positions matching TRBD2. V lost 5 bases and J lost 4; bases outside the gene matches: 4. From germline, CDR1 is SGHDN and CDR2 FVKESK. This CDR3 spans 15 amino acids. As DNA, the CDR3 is TGTGCCAGCAGCTCTTGGACTAGCGGGAGAGAGACCCAGTACTTC. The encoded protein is CASSSWTSGRETQYF. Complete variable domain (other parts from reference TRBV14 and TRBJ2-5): EAGVTQFPSHSVIEKGQTVTLRCDPISGHDNLYWYRRVMGKEIKFLLHFVKESKQDESGMPNNRFLAERTGGTYSTLKVQPAELEDSGVYFCASSSWTSGRETQYFGPGTRLLVL.

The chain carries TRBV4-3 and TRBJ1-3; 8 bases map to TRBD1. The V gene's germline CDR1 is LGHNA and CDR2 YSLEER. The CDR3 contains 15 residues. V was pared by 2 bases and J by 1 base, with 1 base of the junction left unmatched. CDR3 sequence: CASSQRTGSGNTIYF. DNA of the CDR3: TGCGCCAGCAGCCAAAGGACAGGGTCTGGAAACACCATATATTTT.

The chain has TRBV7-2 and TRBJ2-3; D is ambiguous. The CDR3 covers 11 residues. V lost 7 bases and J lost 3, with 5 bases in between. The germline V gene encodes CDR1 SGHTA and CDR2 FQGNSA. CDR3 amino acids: CASTPTDTQYF. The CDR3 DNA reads TGTGCCAGCACCCCAACAGATACGCAGTATTTT.

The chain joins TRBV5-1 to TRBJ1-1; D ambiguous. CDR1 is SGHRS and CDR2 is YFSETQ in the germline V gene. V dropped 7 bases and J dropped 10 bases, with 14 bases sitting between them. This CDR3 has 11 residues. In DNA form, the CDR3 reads TGCGCCAGCGGCGAGGGAGGGAGAGCTTTCTTT. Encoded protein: CASGEGGRAFF. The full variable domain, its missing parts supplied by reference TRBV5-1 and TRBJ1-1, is KAGVTQTPRYLIKTRGQQVTLSCSPISGHRSVSWYQQTPGQGLQFLFEYFSETQRNKGNFPGRFSGRQFSNSRSEMNVSTLELGDSALYLCASGEGGRAFFGQGTRLTVV.

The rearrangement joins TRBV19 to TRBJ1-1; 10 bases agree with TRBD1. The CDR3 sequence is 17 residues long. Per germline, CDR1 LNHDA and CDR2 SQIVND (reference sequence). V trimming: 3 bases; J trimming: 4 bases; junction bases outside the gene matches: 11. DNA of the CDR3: TGTGCCAGTAGTATGCGGGACAGGGGATTTCTCGGCACTGAAGCTTTCTTT. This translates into CASSMRDRGFLGTEAFF.